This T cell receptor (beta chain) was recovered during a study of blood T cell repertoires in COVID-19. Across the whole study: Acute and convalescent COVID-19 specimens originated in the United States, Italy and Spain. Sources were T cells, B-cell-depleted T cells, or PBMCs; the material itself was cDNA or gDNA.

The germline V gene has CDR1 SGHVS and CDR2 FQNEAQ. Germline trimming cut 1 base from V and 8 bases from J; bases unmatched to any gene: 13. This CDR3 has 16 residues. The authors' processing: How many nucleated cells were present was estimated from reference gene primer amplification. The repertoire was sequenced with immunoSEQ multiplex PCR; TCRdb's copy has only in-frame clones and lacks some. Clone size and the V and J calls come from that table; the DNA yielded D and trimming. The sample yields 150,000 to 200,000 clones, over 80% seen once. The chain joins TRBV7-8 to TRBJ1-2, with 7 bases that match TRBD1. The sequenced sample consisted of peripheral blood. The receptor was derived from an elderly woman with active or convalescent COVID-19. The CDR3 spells CASSLEGQLIASGYTF. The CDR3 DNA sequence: TGTGCCAGCAGCTTAGAGGGACAGCTAATAGCGAGCGGCTACACCTTC.